This T cell receptor (beta chain) was sequenced for a study of control samples from healthy donors and cancer patients. Repertoires were generated with immunoSEQ multiplex PCR, while TCRdb's copy carries only in-frame clones and drops some. The table shows around 74,000 clones, with almost 95% occurring only once. The CDR3 extends over 16 amino acids. The germline V gene has CDR1 MGHRA and CDR2 YSYEKL. J gave up 2 bases and V 2 bases, and 7 bases lay outside the gene matches. Sequencing input: blood. The V call is TRBV4-1, the J call TRBJ2-7, with 9 positions matching TRBD1. The receptor's source is a woman aged 55-70 years in good health. In DNA form, the CDR3 reads TGCGCCAGCAGCCAACCAGGGACAGGGCTAGCCTACGAGCAGTACTTC. This translates into CASSQPGTGLAYEQYF.